This TCR beta chain was sequenced during a study of identical twins. Study findings and constraints: Whereas memory repertoires showed no such difference, abundant cord blood beta clonotypes carried fewer insertions. Conclusions rested on cross-sectional statistics rather than following the same donors. Beta out-of-frame twin sharing showed a weaker excess.

Carrying unique molecular identifiers, the cDNA also gained a universal primer site through template switching. TCRdb analysed the 5' RACE reads with MiXCR anew, one entry per CDR3 protein. The sample shows approximately 1.8 million distinct CDR3 sequences, about 31% of them seen only once. Trimming removed 0 bases from V and 4 bases from J, with 10 bases in between. Per the germline V gene, CDR1 is SGHTA and CDR2 is FQGNSA. The CDR3 extends over 15 amino acids. Points on this clonotype: What it recognizes is unknown.

This clonotype was sampled from a newborn girl in good health. This rearrangement joins TRBV7-2 to TRBJ2-1, with D perhaps matching TRBD2 (5 bases). The source material was cord blood. The CDR3 protein is CASSLALGRYNEQFF. The CDR3 bases are TGTGCCAGCAGCTTAGCACTAGGGAGATACAATGAGCAGTTCTTC.